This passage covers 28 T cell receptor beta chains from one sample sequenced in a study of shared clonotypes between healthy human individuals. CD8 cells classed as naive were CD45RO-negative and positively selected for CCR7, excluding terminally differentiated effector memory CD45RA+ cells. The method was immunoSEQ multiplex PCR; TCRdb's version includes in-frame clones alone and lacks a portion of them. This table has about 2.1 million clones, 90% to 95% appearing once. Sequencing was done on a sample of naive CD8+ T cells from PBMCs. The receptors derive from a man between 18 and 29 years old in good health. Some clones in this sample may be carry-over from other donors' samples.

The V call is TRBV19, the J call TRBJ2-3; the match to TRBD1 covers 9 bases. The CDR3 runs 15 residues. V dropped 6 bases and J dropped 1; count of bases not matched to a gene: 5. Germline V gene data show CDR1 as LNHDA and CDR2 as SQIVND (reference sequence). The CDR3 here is CASRTWDRGTDTQYF. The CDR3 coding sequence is TGTGCCAGTAGGACTTGGGACAGGGGCACAGATACGCAGTATTTT.

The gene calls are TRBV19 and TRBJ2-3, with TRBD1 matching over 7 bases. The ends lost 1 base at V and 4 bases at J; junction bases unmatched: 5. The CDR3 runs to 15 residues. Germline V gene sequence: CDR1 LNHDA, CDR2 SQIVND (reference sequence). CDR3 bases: TGTGCCAGTAGTATAGGTCGACAGGGCCCAGATACGCAGTATTTT. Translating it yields CASSIGRQGPDTQYF.

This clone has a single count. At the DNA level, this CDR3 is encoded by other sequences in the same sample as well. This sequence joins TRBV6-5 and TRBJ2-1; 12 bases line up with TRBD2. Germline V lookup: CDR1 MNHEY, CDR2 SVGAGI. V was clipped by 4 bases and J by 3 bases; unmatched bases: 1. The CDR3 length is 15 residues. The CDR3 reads CASSLTSGSYNEQFF. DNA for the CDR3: TGTGCCAGCAGTTTGACTAGCGGGAGCTACAATGAGCAGTTCTTC.

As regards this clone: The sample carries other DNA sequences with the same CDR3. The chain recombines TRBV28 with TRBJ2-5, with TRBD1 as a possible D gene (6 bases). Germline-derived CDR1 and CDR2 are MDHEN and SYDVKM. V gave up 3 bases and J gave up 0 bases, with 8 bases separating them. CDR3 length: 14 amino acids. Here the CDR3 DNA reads TGTGCCAGCAGTTTGAGGGGGTACCAAGAGACCCAGTACTTC. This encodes CASSLRGYQETQYF.

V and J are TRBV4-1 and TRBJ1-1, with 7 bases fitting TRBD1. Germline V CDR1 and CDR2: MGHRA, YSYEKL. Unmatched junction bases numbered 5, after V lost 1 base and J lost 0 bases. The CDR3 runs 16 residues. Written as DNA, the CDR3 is TGCGCCAGCAGCCAAGTGGGACAGCCCTTGAACACTGAAGCTTTCTTT. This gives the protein CASSQVGQPLNTEAFF.

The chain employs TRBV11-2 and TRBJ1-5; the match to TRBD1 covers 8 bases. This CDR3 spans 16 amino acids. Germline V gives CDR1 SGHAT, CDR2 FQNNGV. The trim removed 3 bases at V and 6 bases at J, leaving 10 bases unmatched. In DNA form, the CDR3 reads TGTGCCAGCAGCTTGGGGACAGGCCTGGTGACTCAGCCCCAGCATTTT. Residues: CASSLGTGLVTQPQHF.

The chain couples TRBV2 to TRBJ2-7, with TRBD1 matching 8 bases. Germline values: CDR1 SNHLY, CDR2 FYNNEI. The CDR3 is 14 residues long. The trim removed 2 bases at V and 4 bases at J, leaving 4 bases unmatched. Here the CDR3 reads CASSESRGLYEQYF. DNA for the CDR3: TGTGCCAGCAGTGAAAGCAGGGGGCTTTACGAGCAGTACTTC.

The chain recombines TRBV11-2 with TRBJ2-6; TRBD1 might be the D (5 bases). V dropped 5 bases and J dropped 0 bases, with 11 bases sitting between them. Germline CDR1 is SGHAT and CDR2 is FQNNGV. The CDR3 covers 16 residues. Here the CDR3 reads CASSMTARSGANVLTF. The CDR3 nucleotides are TGTGCCAGCAGCATGACAGCCCGCTCTGGGGCCAACGTCCTGACTTTC.

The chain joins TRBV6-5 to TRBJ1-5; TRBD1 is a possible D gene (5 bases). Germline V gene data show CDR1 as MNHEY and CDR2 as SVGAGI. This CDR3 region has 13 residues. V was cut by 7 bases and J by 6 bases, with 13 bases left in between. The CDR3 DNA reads TGTGCCAGCACCCCAACGGGGCGTCAGCCCCAGCATTTT. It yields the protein CASTPTGRQPQHF.

CDR3 nucleotide sequence: TGTGCCAGCAGCTTAGTTATTGGTGCGCCCTCAGGGGAAAAACTGTTTTTT. It encodes CASSLVIGAPSGEKLFF. The chain has TRBV7-9 and TRBJ1-4, with D perhaps matching TRBD1 (5 bases). CDR3 size: 17 residues. The germline gives CDR1 SEHNR, CDR2 FQNEAQ (reference sequence). Trimming removed 1 base at V and 8 bases at J, with 20 bases between.

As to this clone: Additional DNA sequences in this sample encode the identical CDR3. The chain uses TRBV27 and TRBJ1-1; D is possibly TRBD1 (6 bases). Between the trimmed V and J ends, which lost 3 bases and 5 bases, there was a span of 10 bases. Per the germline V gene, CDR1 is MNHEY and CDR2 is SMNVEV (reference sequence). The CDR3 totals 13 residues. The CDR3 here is CASSFQGRTEAFF. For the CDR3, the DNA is TGTGCCAGCAGTTTCCAGGGGAGGACTGAAGCTTTCTTT.

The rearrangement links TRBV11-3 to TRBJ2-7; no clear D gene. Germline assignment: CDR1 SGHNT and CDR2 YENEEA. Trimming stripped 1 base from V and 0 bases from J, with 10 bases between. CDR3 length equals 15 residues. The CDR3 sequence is CASSLGALGSYEQYF. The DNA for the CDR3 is TGTGCCAGCAGCTTAGGGGCTTTGGGCTCCTACGAGCAGTACTTC.

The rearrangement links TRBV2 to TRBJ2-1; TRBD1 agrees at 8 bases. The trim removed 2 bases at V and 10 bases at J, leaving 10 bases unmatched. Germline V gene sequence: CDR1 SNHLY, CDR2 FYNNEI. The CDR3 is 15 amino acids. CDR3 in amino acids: CASSEFRQGAGEQFF. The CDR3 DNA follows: TGTGCCAGCAGTGAATTTCGCCAGGGGGCAGGGGAGCAGTTCTTC.

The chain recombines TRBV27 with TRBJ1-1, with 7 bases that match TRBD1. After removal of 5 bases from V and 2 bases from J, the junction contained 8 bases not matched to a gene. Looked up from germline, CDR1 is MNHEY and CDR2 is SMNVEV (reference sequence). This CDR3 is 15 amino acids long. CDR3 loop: CASSVSTGSNTEAFF. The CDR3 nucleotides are TGTGCCAGCAGTGTCTCGACAGGGAGTAACACTGAAGCTTTCTTT.

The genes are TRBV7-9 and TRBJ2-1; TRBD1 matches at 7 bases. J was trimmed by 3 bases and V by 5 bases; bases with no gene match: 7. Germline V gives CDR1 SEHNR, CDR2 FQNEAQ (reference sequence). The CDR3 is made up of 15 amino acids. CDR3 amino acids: CASSRNRGYYNEQFF. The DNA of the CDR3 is TGTGCCAGCAGCCGAAACAGGGGATACTACAATGAGCAGTTCTTC. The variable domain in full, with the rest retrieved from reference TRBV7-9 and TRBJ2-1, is DTGVSQNPRHKITKRGQNVTFRCDPISEHNRLYWYRQTLGQGPEFLTYFQNEAQLEKSRLLSDRFSAERPKGSFSTLEIQRTEQGDSAMYLCASSRNRGYYNEQFFGPGTRLTVL.

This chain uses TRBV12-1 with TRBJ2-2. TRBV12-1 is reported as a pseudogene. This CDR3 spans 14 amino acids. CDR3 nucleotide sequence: TGTGCCATTTTTGGGGGAGTCGACACCGGGGAGCTGTTTTTT. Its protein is CAIFGGVDTGELFF.

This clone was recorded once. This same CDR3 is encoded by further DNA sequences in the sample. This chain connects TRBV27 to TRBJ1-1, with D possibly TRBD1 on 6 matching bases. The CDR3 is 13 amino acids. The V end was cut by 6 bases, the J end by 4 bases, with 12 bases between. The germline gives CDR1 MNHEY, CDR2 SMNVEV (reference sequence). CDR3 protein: CASSLRGGTEAFF. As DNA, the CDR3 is TGTGCCAGCAGCCTGAGGGGGGGCACTGAAGCTTTCTTT.

The CDR3 nucleotides are TGTGCCAGTAGTATTGAAAAGGATCAGCCCCAGCATTTT. Its translation: CASSIEKDQPQHF. This sequence joins TRBV19 and TRBJ1-5; D gene uncertain. Trimming took off 3 bases at V and 5 bases at J, with 8 bases between the two ends. There are 13 residues in the CDR3. Germline CDR1 and CDR2: LNHDA and SQIVND (reference sequence).

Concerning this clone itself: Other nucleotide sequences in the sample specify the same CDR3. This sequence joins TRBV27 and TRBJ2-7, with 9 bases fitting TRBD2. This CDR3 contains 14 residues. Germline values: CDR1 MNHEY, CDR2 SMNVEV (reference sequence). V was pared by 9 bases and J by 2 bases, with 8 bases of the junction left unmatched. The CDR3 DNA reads TGTGCCAGTTCAACTAGCGGGCGTGCCTACGAGCAGTACTTC. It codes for CASSTSGRAYEQYF.

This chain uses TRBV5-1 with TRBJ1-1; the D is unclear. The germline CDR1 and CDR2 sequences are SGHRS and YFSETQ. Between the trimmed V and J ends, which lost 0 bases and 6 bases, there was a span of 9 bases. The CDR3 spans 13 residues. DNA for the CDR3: TGCGCCAGCAGCTTGGGGAGTGAAGCTGAAGCTTTCTTT. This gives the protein CASSLGSEAEAFF.

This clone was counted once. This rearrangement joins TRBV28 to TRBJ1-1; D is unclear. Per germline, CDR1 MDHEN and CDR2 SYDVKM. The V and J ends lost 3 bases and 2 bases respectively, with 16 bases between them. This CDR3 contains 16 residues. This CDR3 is CASSFHRGSINTEAFF. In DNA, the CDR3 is TGTGCCAGCAGTTTTCACCGGGGAAGTATCAACACTGAAGCTTTCTTT.

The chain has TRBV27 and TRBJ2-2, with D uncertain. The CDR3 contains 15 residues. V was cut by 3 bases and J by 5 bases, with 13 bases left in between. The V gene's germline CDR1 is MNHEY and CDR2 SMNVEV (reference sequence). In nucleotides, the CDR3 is TGTGCCAGCAGTTTTCTGGTCCAAGGGACCGGGGAGCTGTTTTTT. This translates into CASSFLVQGTGELFF.

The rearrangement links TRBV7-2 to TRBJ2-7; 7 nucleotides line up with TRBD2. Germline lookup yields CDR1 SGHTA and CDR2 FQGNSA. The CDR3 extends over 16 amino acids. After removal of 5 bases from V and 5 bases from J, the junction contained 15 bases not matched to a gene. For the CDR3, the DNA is TGTGCCAGCAGCCATCCGCCCGGGCTAGCGGACAACGAGCAGTACTTC. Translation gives CASSHPPGLADNEQYF.

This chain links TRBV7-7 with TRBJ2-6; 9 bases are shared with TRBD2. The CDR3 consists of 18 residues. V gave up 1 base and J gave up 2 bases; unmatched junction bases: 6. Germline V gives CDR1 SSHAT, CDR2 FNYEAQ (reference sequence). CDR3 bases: TGTGCCAGCAGCTTAGGGGGGACTAGCTGGACTGGGGCCAACGTCCTGACTTTC. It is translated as CASSLGGTSWTGANVLTF.

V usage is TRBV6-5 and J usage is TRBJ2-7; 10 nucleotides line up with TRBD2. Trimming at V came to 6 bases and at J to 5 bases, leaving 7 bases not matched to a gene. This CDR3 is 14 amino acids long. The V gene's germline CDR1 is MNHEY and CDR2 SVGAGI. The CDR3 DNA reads TGTGCCAGCAGCCTCCTAGCGGGAGTAGACGAGCAGTACTTC. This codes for CASSLLAGVDEQYF.

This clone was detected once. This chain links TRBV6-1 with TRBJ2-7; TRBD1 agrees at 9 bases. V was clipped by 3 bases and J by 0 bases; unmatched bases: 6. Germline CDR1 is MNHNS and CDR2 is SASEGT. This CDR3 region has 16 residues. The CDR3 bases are TGTGCCAGCAGTGAGTGGGACAGGGTTAGCTCCTACGAGCAGTACTTC. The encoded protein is CASSEWDRVSSYEQYF.

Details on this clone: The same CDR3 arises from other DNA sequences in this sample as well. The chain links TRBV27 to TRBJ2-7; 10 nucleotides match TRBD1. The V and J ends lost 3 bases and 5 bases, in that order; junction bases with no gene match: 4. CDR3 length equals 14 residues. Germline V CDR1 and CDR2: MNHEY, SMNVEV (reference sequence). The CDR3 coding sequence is TGTGCCAGCAGTTTCCGGGACAGGGGTCACGAGCAGTACTTC. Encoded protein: CASSFRDRGHEQYF.

Here the CDR3 reads CASSPFPEGNEQFF. The CDR3 nucleotides are TGTGCCAGCTCACCATTTCCCGAGGGAAATGAGCAGTTCTTC. V and J are TRBV18 and TRBJ2-1; perhaps TRBD2 as D (5 bases). The CDR3 totals 14 residues. Germline CDR1 KGHSH, CDR2 LQKENI. The ends were cut back, 2 bases at V and 7 bases at J, with 12 bases in the middle.